The present TCR beta chain was sequenced within a study of cytomegalovirus exposure and HLA in healthy donors. Separation from the roughly 670-subject first cohort characterized the roughly 130-subject validation cohort, to which the donors belonged. Germline CDR1 reads MNHEY; CDR2 reads SVGAGI. There are 14 residues in the CDR3. V was trimmed by 3 bases and J by 3 bases, leaving 11 bases between them. Profiling relied on immunoSEQ multiplex PCR, and the TCRdb table lists in-frame clones only, not all of them. The sample yields over 150,000 clones, around 88% seen once. This sequence was found in a man aged 18 to 35 in good health and CMV-seropositive. Input material: PBMCs. V usage is TRBV6-5 and J usage is TRBJ2-5; maybe TRBD2 (6 bases). CDR3 bases: TGTGCCAGCAGTTATTTGTCGGGGGAAGAGACCCAGTACTTC. The encoded protein is CASSYLSGEETQYF.